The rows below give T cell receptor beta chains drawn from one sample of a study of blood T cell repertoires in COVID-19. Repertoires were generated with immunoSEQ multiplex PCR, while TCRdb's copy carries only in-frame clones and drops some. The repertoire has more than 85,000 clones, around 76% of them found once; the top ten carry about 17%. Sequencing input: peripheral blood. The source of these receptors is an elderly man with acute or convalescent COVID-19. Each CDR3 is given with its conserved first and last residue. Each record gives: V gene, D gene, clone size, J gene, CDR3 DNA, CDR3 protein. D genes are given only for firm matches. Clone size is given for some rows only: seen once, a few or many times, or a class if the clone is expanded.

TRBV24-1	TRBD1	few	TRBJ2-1	TGTGCCACCAGTGATTCACGGGACAGGGGCGGCAATGAGCAGTTCTTC	CATSDSRDRGGNEQFF
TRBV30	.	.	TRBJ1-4	TGTGCCTGGAGTGTAGCCGGGACTAATGAAAAACTGTTTTTT	CAWSVAGTNEKLFF
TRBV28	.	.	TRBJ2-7	TGTGCCAGCAGTTTAGTCGGGGGATTCTCCTACGAGCAGTACTTC	CASSLVGGFSYEQYF
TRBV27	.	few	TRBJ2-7	TGTGCCAGCAGTCCGCCCCTCAGGGATTCCGAGCAGTACTTC	CASSPPLRDSEQYF
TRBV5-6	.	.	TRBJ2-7	TGTGCCAGCAGCTTAAATTGGGACATTGTGTACGAGCAGTACTTC	CASSLNWDIVYEQYF
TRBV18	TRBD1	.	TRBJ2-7	TGTGCCAGCTCACCTCCTGGACAGGGGCAAGTCTTC	CASSPPGQGQVF
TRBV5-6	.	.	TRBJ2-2	TGTGCCAGCAGCTGGCAGGGTACGACGAGGGAGCTGTTTTTT	CASSWQGTTRELFF
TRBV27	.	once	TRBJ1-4	TGTGCCAGCAGTAAGGGGTTCGAGACTAATGAAAAACTGTTTTTT	CASSKGFETNEKLFF
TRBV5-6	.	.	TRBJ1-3	TGTGCCAGCAGCTTGCCCAGGGGTTCTGGAAACACCATATATTTT	CASSLPRGSGNTIYF
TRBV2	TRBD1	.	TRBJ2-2	TGTGCCGTATCAACAGGGGGCCGCACCGGGGAGCTGTTTTTT	CAVSTGGRTGELFF
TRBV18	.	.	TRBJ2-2	TGTGCCAGCTCACGGGACATGGGGGACACCGGGGAGCTGTTTTTT	CASSRDMGDTGELFF
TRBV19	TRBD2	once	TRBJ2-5	TGTGCCAGTCGGACTAGCAGCCAAGAGACCCAGTACTTC	CASRTSSQETQYF
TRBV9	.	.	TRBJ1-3	TGTGCCAGCAGCCAGAGCGGGGAGCTTGGAAACACCATATATTTT	CASSQSGELGNTIYF
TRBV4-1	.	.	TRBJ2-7	TGCGCCAGCAGCCCCCGGGACACCCCCTACGAGCAGTACTTC	CASSPRDTPYEQYF
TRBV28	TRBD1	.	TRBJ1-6	TGTGCCAGCAGTTTTCGGGGACAGGGGGGTTCACCCCTCCACTTT	CASSFRGQGGSPLHF
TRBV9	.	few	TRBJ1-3	TGTGCCAGCAGCGTAGGAGAAGGAAACACCATATATTTT	CASSVGEGNTIYF
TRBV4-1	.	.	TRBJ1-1	TGCGCCAGCAGCCAAGCTGACACTTACACTGAAGCTTTCTTT	CASSQADTYTEAFF
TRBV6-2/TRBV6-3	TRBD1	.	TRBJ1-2	TGTGCCAGCAGTTATGCCGTGACAGGGAATTCGTGGGGCTACACCTTC	CASSYAVTGNSWGYTF
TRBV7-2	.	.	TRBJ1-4	TGTGCCAGCAGCTTGTACAGAAGTAATGAAAAACTGTTTTTT	CASSLYRSNEKLFF
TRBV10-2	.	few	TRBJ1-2	TGCGCCAGCAGTGAGTCCGTTGGCAAGGGGTACACCTTC	CASSESVGKGYTF
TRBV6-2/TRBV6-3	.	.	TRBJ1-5	TGTGCCAGCAGTCCCTATAAGGGGAAAAATCAGCCCCAGCATTTT	CASSPYKGKNQPQHF
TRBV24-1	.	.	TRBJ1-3	TGTGCCACCAGTGATTCGGCAGGGCTCTCTGGAAACACCATATATTTT	CATSDSAGLSGNTIYF
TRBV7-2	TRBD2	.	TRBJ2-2	TGTGCCAGCAGCCACCCTAGCGGGAAGAACACCGGGGAGCTGTTTTTT	CASSHPSGKNTGELFF
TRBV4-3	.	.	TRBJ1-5	TGCGCCAGCAGCCAAGATCTGGGCCAGCCCCAGCATTTT	CASSQDLGQPQHF
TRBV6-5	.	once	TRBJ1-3	TGTGCCAGCAGCGCCGTACAGGGCGCTGGAAACACCATATATTTT	CASSAVQGAGNTIYF
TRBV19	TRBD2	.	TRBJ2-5	TGTGCCAGTAGTCCTGGGACTAGCGGGATCCAAGAGACCCAGTACTTC	CASSPGTSGIQETQYF
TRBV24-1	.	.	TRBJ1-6	TGTGCCACCAGTACAGGGCATAATTCACCCCTCCACTTT	CATSTGHNSPLHF
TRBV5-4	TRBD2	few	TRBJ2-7	TGTGCCAGCAGCTTTCCAGGACTAGCTAACTCAAACTACGAGCAGTACTTC	CASSFPGLANSNYEQYF
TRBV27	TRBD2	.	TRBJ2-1	TGTGCCAGCAGTTTATCATTAGCGGGGGGGCCTTCTCGTAATGAGCAGTTCTTC	CASSLSLAGGPSRNEQFF
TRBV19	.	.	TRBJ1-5	TGTGCCAGTAGTATAGGTAGGGGGAATCAGCCCCAGCATTTT	CASSIGRGNQPQHF
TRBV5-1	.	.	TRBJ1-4	TGCGCCAGCAGCTTGGACAGGGTAGACGAAAAACTGTTTTTT	CASSLDRVDEKLFF
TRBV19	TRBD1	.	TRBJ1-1	TGTGCCAGTATCCAGGGGGCCCGGTGGACTGAAGCTTTCTTT	CASIQGARWTEAFF
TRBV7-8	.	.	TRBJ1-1	TGTGCCAGCAGCCTGACAGGAGGAGCTTTCTTT	CASSLTGGAFF
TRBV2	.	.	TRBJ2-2	TGTGCCAGCAGTGTCTTGGGCCCCACCTTCGGGGAGCTGTTTTTT	CASSVLGPTFGELFF
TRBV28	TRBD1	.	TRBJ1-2	TGTGCCAGCAGTTTGGACAGGGTGGAAGGCTACACCTTC	CASSLDRVEGYTF
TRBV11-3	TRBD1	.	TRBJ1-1	TGTGCCAGCAGCCAAGGGGGCGCCGATAGCACTGAAGCTTTCTTT	CASSQGGADSTEAFF
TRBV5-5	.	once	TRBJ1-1	TGTGCCAGCAGCTTGGAGAGGGAATCCACTGAAGCTTTCTTT	CASSLERESTEAFF
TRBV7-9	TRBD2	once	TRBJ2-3	TGTGCCAGCAGCTTAAAGCGGGAGGTGGCAGATACGCAGTATTTT	CASSLKREVADTQYF
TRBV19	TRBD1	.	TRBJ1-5	TGTGCCAGTAGGATGGACAGGGCAGGATATCAGCCCCAGCATTTT	CASRMDRAGYQPQHF
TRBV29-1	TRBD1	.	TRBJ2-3	TGCAGCGTTCTCCCACAGGGGGGTGGTACGCAGTATTTT	CSVLPQGGGTQYF
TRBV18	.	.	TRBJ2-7	TGTGCCAGCTCACCTTGGTCTGAGGCTATTCCTGGGGAGCAGTACTTC	CASSPWSEAIPGEQYF
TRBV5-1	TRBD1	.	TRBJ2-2	TGCGCCAGCAGCTTAGGGACAGGGGGCGCAGGGACCGGGGAGCTGTTTTTT	CASSLGTGGAGTGELFF
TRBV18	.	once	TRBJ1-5	TGTGCCAGCTCACGGGACTATAATCAGCCCCAGCATTTT	CASSRDYNQPQHF
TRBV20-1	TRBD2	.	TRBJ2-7	TGCAGTGCTAGTTTGCGGGAGGGTGGCGAGCAGTACTTC	CSASLREGGEQYF